The clone carrying this TCR beta chain was seen repeatedly, ten times or more. What it binds is unknown. Using its own MiXCR run on the 5' RACE reads, TCRdb lists one record per CDR3 protein. The table lists roughly 82,000 distinct CDR3 sequences, around an eighth of them singletons. This sample's time point: sample taken at primary tumor resection. Unsorted tumor, nontumor lung tissue or cryopreserved PBMC supplied the whole RNA. Donation came from over 60 patients with untreated early-stage non-small cell lung cancer. The data belong to a study of spatial heterogeneity in lung cancer. Overall study context: Detected sequences consistently included more beta-chain ones than alpha-chain ones. Study-level results: More often at tumor resection than at routine follow-up, ubiquitous expanded tumor TCRs were detected in the blood.

The source material was PBMCs, sampled at surgery. The TCR comes from a male donor with early-stage non-small cell lung cancer.

The CDR3 coding sequence is TGTGCCAGCACCTCTGGAAGGGGGAATGAGCAGTTCTTC. Its translation: CASTSGRGNEQFF. The gene calls are TRBV13 and TRBJ2-1, with D possibly matching TRBD1 (6 bases). The germline CDR1 and CDR2 sequences are PRHDT and FYEKMQ (reference sequence). The V gene lost 7 bases and the J gene lost 7 bases, with 14 bases spanning the gap. This CDR3 comprises 13 residues.